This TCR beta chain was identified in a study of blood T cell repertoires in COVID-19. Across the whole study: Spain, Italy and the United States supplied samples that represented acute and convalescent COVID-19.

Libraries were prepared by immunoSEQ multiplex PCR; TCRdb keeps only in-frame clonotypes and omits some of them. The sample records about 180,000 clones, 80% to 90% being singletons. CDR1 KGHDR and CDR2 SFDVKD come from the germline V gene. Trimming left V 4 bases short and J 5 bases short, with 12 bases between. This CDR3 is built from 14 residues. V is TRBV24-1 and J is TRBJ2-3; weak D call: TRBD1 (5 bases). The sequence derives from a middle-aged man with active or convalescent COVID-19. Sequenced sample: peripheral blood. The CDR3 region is CATSDGRARDTQYF. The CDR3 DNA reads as TGTGCCACCAGTGACGGCAGGGCCAGAGATACGCAGTATTTT.